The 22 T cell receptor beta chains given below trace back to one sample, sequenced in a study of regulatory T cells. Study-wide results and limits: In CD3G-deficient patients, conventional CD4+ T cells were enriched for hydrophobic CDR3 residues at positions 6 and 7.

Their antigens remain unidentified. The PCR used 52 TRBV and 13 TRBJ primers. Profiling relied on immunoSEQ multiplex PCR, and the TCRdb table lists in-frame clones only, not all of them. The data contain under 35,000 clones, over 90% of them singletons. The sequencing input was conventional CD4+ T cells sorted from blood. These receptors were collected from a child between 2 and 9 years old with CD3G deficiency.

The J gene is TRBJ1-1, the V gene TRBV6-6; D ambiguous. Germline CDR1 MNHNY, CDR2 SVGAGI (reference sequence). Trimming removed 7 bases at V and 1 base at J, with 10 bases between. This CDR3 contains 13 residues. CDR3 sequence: CASTSGQNTEAFF. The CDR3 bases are TGTGCCAGCACTAGCGGCCAGAACACTGAAGCTTTCTTT.

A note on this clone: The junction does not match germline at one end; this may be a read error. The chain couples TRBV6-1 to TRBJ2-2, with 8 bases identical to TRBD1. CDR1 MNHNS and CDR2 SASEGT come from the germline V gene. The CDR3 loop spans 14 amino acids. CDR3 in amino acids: CASTWTGNAGELFF. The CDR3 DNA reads TGTGCCAGCACCTGGACAGGGAACGCCGGGGAGCTGTTTTTT.

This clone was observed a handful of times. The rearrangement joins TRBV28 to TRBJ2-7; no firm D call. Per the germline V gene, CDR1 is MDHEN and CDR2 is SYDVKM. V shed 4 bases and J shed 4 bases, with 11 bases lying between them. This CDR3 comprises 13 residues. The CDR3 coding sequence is TGTGCCAGCAGTTCGGCGGACCGATACGAGCAGTACTTC. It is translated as CASSSADRYEQYF.

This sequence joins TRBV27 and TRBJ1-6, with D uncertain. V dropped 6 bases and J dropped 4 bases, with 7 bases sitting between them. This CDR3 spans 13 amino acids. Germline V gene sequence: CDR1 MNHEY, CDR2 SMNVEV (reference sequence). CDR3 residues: CASRGGYNSPLHF. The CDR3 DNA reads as TGTGCCAGCAGGGGAGGGTATAATTCACCCCTCCACTTT.

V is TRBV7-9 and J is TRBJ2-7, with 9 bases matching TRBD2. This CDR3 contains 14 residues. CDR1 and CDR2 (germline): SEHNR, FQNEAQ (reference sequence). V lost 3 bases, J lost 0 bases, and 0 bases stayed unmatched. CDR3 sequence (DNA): TGTGCCAGCAGCTTTAGCGGGGGCTCCTACGAGCAGTACTTC. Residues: CASSFSGGSYEQYF.

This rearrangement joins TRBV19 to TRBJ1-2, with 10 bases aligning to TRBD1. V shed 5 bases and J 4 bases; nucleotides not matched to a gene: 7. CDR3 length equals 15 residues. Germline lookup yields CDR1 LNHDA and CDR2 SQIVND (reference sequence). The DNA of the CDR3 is TGTGCCAGTAGTCTCCGGGACAGGGGAGGCTATGGCTACACCTTC. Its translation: CASSLRDRGGYGYTF.

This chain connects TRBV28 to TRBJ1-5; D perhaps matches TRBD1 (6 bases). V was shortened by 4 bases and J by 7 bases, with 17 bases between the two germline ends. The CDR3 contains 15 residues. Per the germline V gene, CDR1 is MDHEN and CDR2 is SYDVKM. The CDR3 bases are TGTGCCAGCAGTTCAGCTCCAGGGGCTTGGCAGCCCCAGCATTTT. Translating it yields CASSSAPGAWQPQHF.

The CDR3 nucleotides read TGTGCCAGCAGGGGTAGCGGGAGCGGGTACGAGCAGTACTTC. It encodes CASRGSGSGYEQYF. The chain carries TRBV6-1 and TRBJ2-7, with 9 bases lining up with TRBD2. The CDR3 has 14 residues. Germline loops: CDR1 MNHNS, CDR2 SASEGT. With V trimmed by 6 bases and J by 4 bases, 7 bases remained unmatched.

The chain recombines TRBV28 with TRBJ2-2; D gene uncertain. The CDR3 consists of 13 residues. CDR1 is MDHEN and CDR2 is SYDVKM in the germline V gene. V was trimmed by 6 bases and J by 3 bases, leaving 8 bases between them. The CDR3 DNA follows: TGTGCCAGCAGCCGTAAGGACACCGGGGAGCTGTTTTTT. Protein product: CASSRKDTGELFF.

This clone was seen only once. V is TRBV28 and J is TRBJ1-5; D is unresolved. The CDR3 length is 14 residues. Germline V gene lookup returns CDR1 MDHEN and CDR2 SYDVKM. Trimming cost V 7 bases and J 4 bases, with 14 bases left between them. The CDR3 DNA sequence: TGTGCCAGCAAGATAGGAGGTGTTAATCAGCCCCAGCATTTT. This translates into CASKIGGVNQPQHF.

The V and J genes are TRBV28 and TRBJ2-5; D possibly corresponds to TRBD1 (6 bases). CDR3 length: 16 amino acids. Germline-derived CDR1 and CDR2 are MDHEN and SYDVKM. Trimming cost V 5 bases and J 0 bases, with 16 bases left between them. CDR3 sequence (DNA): TGTGCCAGCAGTCCTTCGACAGGCTTGTACCAAGAGACCCAGTACTTC. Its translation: CASSPSTGLYQETQYF.

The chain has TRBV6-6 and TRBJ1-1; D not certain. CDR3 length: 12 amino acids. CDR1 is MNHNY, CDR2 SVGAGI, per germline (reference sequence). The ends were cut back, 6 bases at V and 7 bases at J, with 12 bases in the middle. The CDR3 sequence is CASRGWMNEAFF. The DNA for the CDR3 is TGTGCCAGCAGGGGTTGGATGAATGAAGCTTTCTTT.

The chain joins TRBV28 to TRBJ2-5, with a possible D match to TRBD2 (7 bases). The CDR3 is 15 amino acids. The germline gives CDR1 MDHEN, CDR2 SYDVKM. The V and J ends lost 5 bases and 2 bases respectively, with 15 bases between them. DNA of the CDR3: TGTGCCAGCAGTGGGGGGGCCAGATTACAAGAGACCCAGTACTTC. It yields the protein CASSGGARLQETQYF.

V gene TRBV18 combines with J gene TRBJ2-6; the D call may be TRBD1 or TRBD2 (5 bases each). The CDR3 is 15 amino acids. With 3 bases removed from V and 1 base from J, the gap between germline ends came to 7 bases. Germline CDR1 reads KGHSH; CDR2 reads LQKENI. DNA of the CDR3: TGTGCCAGCTCACCTGAGGGGTCTGGGGCCAACGTCCTGACTTTC. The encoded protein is CASSPEGSGANVLTF.

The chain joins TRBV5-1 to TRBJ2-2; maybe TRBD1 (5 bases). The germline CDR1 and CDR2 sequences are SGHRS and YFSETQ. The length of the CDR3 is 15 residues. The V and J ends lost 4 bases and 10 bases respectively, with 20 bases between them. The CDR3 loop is CASSLGQGAFQELFF. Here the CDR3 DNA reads TGCGCCAGCAGCCTAGGACAAGGGGCGTTCCAGGAGCTGTTTTTT.

The CDR3 DNA reads TGTGCCAGAAGCGCCGACGGAGCAACGAACACCGGGGAGCTGTTTTTT. It translates to CARSADGATNTGELFF. This chain joins TRBV5-3 and TRBJ2-2; D not resolved. TRBV5-3 is placed among ORFs of uncertain function. V lost 4 bases, J lost 0 bases, and 13 bases lay in between. This CDR3 is built from 16 residues.

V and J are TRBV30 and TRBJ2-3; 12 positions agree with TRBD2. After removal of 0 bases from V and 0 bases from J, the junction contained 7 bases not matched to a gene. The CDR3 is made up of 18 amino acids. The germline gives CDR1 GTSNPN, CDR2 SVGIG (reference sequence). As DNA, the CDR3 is TGTGCCTGGAGTGTACGACTAGCGGGGGATACTAGCACAGATACGCAGTATTTT. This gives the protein CAWSVRLAGDTSTDTQYF.

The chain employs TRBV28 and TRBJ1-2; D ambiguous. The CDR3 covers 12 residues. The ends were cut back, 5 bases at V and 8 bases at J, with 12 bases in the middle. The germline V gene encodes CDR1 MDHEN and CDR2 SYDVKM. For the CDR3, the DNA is TGTGCCAGCAGTCCCCTGAGGGAGGGCTACACCTTC. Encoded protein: CASSPLREGYTF.

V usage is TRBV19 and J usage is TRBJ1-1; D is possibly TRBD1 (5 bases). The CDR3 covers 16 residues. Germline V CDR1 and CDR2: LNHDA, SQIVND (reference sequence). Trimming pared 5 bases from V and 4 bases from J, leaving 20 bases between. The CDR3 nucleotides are TGTGCCAGTAGTCCCCATGTGACGGGGCTGAGCACTGAAGCTTTCTTT. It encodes CASSPHVTGLSTEAFF.

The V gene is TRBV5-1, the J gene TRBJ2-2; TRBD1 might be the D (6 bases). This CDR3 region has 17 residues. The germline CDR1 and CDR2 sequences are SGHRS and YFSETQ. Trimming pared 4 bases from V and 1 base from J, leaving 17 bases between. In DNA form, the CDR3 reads TGCGCCAGCAGCCTGGGGGCTTTTGGGCGGAACACCGGGGAGCTGTTTTTT. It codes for CASSLGAFGRNTGELFF.

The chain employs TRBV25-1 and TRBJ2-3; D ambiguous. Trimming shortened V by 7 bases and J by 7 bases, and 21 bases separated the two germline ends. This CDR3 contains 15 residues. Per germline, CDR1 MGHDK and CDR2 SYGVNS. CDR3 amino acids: CASNPPRTHLYTQYF. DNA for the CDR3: TGTGCCAGCAATCCCCCCAGGACGCACCTCTATACGCAGTATTTT.

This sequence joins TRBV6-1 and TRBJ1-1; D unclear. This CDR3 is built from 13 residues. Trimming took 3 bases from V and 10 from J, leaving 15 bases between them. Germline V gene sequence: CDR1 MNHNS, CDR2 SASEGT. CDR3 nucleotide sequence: TGTGCCAGCAGTGAGGGGTTTATGGTTTCAGCTTTCTTT. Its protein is CASSEGFMVSAFF.